What follows are 3 T cell receptor beta chains derived from one specimen sequenced in a study of vaccination effects on CD4 cells after COVID-19. With about ten days of culture completed, CD4+ T cells were isolated. Repertoires were generated with immunoSEQ multiplex PCR, while TCRdb's copy carries only in-frame clones and drops some. This table has more than 30,000 clones, 70% appearing once. These receptors' targets are unknown. Specimen: CD4+ T cells from PBMCs cultured without peptide, collected before COVID-19 vaccination. These receptors were taken from a human donor who received a COVID-19 vaccine.

This chain uses TRBV5-4 with TRBJ2-3, with D perhaps TRBD2 (5 bases). V lost 3 bases and J lost 4, with 12 bases in between. Germline V gene lookup returns CDR1 SGHNT and CDR2 YYREEE (reference sequence). CDR3 length: 14 amino acids. The DNA of the CDR3 is TGTGCCAGCAGCTCGGACTCAAAAGCAGATACGCAGTATTTT. Amino acid sequence: CASSSDSKADTQYF.

This clone was seen more than once but under ten times. The chain recombines TRBV5-1 with TRBJ1-1, with D unresolved. Germline loops: CDR1 SGHRS, CDR2 YFSETQ. The CDR3 extends over 13 amino acids. V was cut by 4 bases and J by 4 bases, with 11 bases left in between. The CDR3, as DNA: TGCGCCAGCAGCGAAATGACGGGCACTGAAGCTTTCTTT. This translates into CASSEMTGTEAFF.

This sequence joins TRBV3-1 (or the pseudogene TRBV3-2) and TRBJ2-7; D is possibly TRBD2 (5 bases). This CDR3 is built from 13 residues. The V end lost 1 base, the J end lost 6 bases, and 10 bases lay between the germline ends. From germline, CDR1 is LGHDT and CDR2 YNNKEL (reference sequence). CDR3 bases: TGTGCCAGCAGCCAAGGCGAGGGTGGCGAGCAGTACTTC. This sequence encodes CASSQGEGGEQYF.